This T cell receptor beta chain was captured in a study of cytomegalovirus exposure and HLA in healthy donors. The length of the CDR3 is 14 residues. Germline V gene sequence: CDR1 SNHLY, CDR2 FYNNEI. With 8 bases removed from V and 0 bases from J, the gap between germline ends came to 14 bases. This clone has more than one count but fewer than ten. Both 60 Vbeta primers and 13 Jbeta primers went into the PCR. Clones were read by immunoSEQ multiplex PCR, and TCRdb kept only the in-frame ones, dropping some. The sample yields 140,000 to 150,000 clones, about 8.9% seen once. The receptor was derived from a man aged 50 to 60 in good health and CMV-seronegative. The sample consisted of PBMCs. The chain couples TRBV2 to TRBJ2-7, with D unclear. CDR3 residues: CASAGSSASYEQYF. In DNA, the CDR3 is TGTGCCAGCGCAGGCAGCTCCGCCTCCTACGAGCAGTACTTC.